The present T cell receptor beta chain was sequenced within a study of human T cells and chemical hapten exposure (dated by TCRdb to the early 2020s). Notes on the research overall: For sensitization, 2% DPC in acetone was applied to a roughly 2 cm by roughly 2 cm area of upper inner arm skin. Patch testing was done on the upper back using Finn chambers containing 0.01% DPC, and results were scored after 6 days according to International Contact Dermatitis Research Group standards. The mostly female patient cohort included alopecia areata with under or over 50% scalp involvement, alopecia totalis and alopecia universalis. Throughout the study period of roughly 24 weeks, patients also received therapeutic DPC doses to the scalp every week. Blood samples were taken from patients before sensitization (week 0) and then at 2, 6 and about 24 weeks after DPC sensitization. Blood for TCR sequencing was provided by twenty-nine alopecia patients at one to four time points (pre-sensitization, 2, 6 and 24 weeks). The study tracked peripheral blood TCR repertoire changes in vivo during primary and secondary sensitization to the hapten diphenylcyclopropenone (DPC) in alopecia patients. Libraries were pooled for sequencing, and per-sample TCR yields varied mainly because of small differences in library volumes within the pool.

Relative to germline, V is missing 3 bases and J is missing 5 bases, with 8 bases of the junction outside any gene match. Its CDR3 holds 15 amino acids, cysteine through phenylalanine. Solely the CDR3 DNA is kept, with 45 bases framed from the first base. Via the germline V gene (reference sequence), CDR1 is SEHNR and CDR2 FQNEAQ. The sample's time point label is to be understood as: pre-sensitization, week 0. The treatment or condition label for this specimen denotes: therapeutic diphenylcyclopropenone sensitization with weekly scalp DPC. At each patch-test visit, blood was drawn before the patch test was applied. Eligible patients were aged 18 to 70, diagnosed with alopecia, deemed suitable for DPC therapy, and excluded if pregnant. Total RNA was isolated from unfractionated whole blood collected in Tempus Blood RNA tubes. To note about this clonotype: Its antigen remains unidentified. It may be a read error: a sequence one base away is much more abundant.

What the study reported, not specific to this receptor: Alopecia, a presumed autoimmune disease, was present in all patients, so the immune response of the patients might differ from that of healthy individuals. No change with DPC sensitization was found in the number of TCRs above 1 in 1000 frequency, and no evidence of global repertoire structure alterations was found. Expanded TCRs formed significantly more large CDR3 similarity clusters than pre-sensitization or healthy control sets, consistent with antigen-driven responses. After repeated subsampling, changes were observed in the strength of the expansion versus patch-test correlation and in the threshold at which the correlation became significant. The number of PT1 expanded TCRs positively correlated with patch test score, significant at thresholds 8, 16 and 32 but not 4.

Library preparation employed RACE. Sequenced using a NextSeq 500. During library preparation, unique molecular identifiers were attached to individual cDNA molecules so that TCRs could be counted in a quantitative, reproducible way. Each blood RNA sample was used to sequence both TCR alpha and TCR beta chains. Under the source paper's analysis protocol: A median of roughly 99,000 TCRs per sample was observed, with a range of roughly 20,000 to 750,000. V, J and CDR3 annotation of the TCR reads was performed with the Decombinator software suite. For PS versus PT1 abundance plots, all samples were subsampled to the same number of TCRs (28,000). Expanded TCRs were defined as absent before sensitization and observed at least eight times at the 2-week time point. Through fastp at Q25 and MiXCR, TCRdb rebuilt clones from the public reads, retaining in-frame beta chains. Every distinct CDR3 protein forms one entry, paired with its most common genes and DNA. The V and J calls were not made by the authors but by TCRdb's processing. The table for this sample lists about 98,000 distinct CDR3 sequences; approximately 11% of them were counted only once. 3.1% of the sample lies in the top ten.

The material sequenced was whole blood, taken in connection with sensitization to the hapten diphenylcyclopropenone (DPC). This clonotype was sampled from an older woman with alopecia areata. Some clones in this sample may be carry-over from other donors' samples. The chain joins TRBV7-9 to TRBJ2-7; TRBD1 fits 9 bases in the junction. The DNA reads as follows: TGTGCCAGCAGCTTGGGACAGGGCATTAGTGACGAGCAGTACTTC. Its translation reads: CASSLGQGISDEQYF.